The 30 T cell receptor beta chains reported below all come from one sample, sequenced in a study of T cell responses to AZD1222 COVID-19 vaccine. Assay: immunoSEQ multiplex PCR; the TCRdb copy retains only in-frame clones and omits some. The data contain around 120,000 clones, roughly 90% of them singletons. The material sequenced was peripheral blood, taken on day 0 of AZD1222 vaccination. Receptors originate from an adult in good health.

The DNA of the CDR3 is TGTGCCAGCAGCTTGGGACTAGCGGGCCAAGAGACCCAGTACTTC. Protein sequence: CASSLGLAGQETQYF. The chain carries TRBV5-6 and TRBJ2-5; 10 nucleotides match TRBD2. CDR3 length: 15 residues. Looked up from germline, CDR1 is SGHDT and CDR2 is YYEEEE. V trimming: 0 bases; J trimming: 1 base; junction bases outside the gene matches: 0.

The rearrangement joins TRBV6-5 to TRBJ1-1; unclear D gene. Germline lookup yields CDR1 MNHEY and CDR2 SVGAGI. Trimming removed 8 bases at V and 3 bases at J, with 13 bases between. CDR3 length: 13 amino acids. This CDR3 reads CASRYHGDTEAFF. CDR3 bases: TGTGCCAGCCGGTACCACGGAGACACTGAAGCTTTCTTT.

The chain has TRBV28 and TRBJ1-1; a possible D gene is TRBD1 (5 bases). The germline V gene encodes CDR1 MDHEN and CDR2 SYDVKM. The CDR3 is 12 amino acids. V dropped 10 bases and J dropped 1 base, with 10 bases sitting between them. This CDR3 is CATLTGNTEAFF. In nucleotides, the CDR3 is TGTGCCACCCTAACAGGGAACACTGAAGCTTTCTTT.

The V and J genes are TRBV7-8 and TRBJ1-2, with D maybe TRBD1 (6 bases). Trimming removed 4 bases from V and 2 bases from J, with 11 bases in between. This CDR3 is 14 amino acids long. Germline lookup yields CDR1 SGHVS and CDR2 FQNEAQ. The CDR3 DNA is TGTGCCAGCAGCTCGGGACATACGAACTATGGCTACACCTTC. Translation: CASSSGHTNYGYTF.

This rearrangement joins TRBV4-2 to TRBJ2-7, with 9 bases lining up with TRBD2. The germline V gene encodes CDR1 LGHNA and CDR2 YNFKEQ. CDR3 size: 17 residues. The ends lost 1 base at V and 5 bases at J; junction bases unmatched: 12. CDR3 coding DNA: TGTGCCAGCAGCCAAGGACCCCGTGGATTAGCGGGAGACGAGCAGTACTTC. Protein product: CASSQGPRGLAGDEQYF.

DNA for the CDR3: TGTGCCAGCAGCTTACAGGGGGCCTTATACGAGCAGTACTTC. Its translation is CASSLQGALYEQYF. The V and J genes are TRBV7-2 and TRBJ2-7, with TRBD1 matching 8 bases. V was clipped by 2 bases and J by 4 bases; unmatched bases: 4. The CDR3 has 14 residues. CDR1 is SGHTA, CDR2 FQGNSA, per germline.

The chain employs TRBV18 and TRBJ2-6; 13 bases are shared with TRBD2. Germline V gene data show CDR1 as KGHSH and CDR2 as LQKENI. V shed 6 bases and J 4 bases; nucleotides not matched to a gene: 9. This CDR3 has 18 amino acids. In DNA, the CDR3 is TGTGCCAGCTCGCCTACTAGCGGGGGGGCTACAGGGGCCAACGTCCTGACTTTC. Amino acids: CASSPTSGGATGANVLTF.

The chain joins TRBV19 to TRBJ1-6; D ambiguous. The CDR3 contains 14 residues. Trimming cost V 3 bases and J 3 bases, with 6 bases left between them. Germline V lookup: CDR1 LNHDA, CDR2 SQIVND (reference sequence). CDR3 in amino acids: CASSIGSYNSPLHF. In DNA, the CDR3 is TGTGCCAGTAGTATTGGTAGCTATAATTCACCCCTCCACTTT.

The chain is built from TRBV27 and TRBJ2-2; 9 nucleotides agree with TRBD1. The CDR3 is 13 residues long. Germline CDR1 MNHEY, CDR2 SMNVEV (reference sequence). The ends lost 6 bases at V and 10 bases at J; junction bases unmatched: 6. In DNA form, the CDR3 reads TGTGCCAGCAGCCGGGGGACAGGGTCGGAGCTGTTTTTT. Protein sequence: CASSRGTGSELFF.

The chain employs TRBV4-3 and TRBJ1-1; D unclear. V lost 3 bases and J lost 6, with 11 bases in between. Per the germline V gene, CDR1 is LGHNA and CDR2 is YSLEER. The CDR3 totals 13 residues. The CDR3 region has the DNA TGCGCCAGCAGCCATAGGGTTGACGCTGAAGCTTTCTTT. Translation: CASSHRVDAEAFF.

Points on this clone: Different DNA sequences within this sample yield the same CDR3. This chain uses TRBV28 with TRBJ1-5; D gene unclear. Germline V gene lookup returns CDR1 MDHEN and CDR2 SYDVKM. The CDR3 has 12 amino acids. V shed 3 bases and J shed 3 bases, with 3 bases lying between them. The CDR3 protein is CASSFSNQPQHF. Written as DNA, the CDR3 is TGTGCCAGCAGTTTTTCCAATCAGCCCCAGCATTTT.

V gene TRBV7-3 combines with J gene TRBJ2-1; TRBD2 agrees at 12 bases. J lost 7 bases, V lost 5 bases, and 6 bases had no gene match. Per germline, CDR1 SGHTA and CDR2 FQGTGA. This CDR3 has 15 amino acids. The CDR3 DNA follows: TGTGCCAGCAGCCCTAGCGGGAGGGCCAGTAATGAGCAGTTCTTC. This encodes CASSPSGRASNEQFF. The whole variable domain, filled in from reference TRBV7-3 and TRBJ2-1, reads GAGVSQTPSNKVTEKGKYVELRCDPISGHTALYWYRQSLGQGPEFLIYFQGTGAADDSGLPNDRFFAVRPEGSVSTLKIQRTERGDSAVYLCASSPSGRASNEQFFGPGTRLTVL.

V usage is TRBV5-8 and J usage is TRBJ1-4; 9 positions match TRBD1. The trim removed 6 bases at V and 7 bases at J, leaving 10 bases unmatched. This CDR3 is 15 amino acids long. Germline CDR1 and CDR2: SGHTS and YDEGEE. Here the CDR3 reads CASTAAGTGSEKLFF. CDR3 DNA: TGTGCCAGCACCGCGGCCGGGACAGGGAGTGAAAAACTGTTTTTT.

The gene calls are TRBV3-1 (or the pseudogene TRBV3-2) and TRBJ2-5, with D perhaps matching TRBD2 (5 bases). Germline V gives CDR1 LGHDT, CDR2 YNNKEL (reference sequence). The V gene lost 10 bases and the J gene lost 5 bases, with 17 bases spanning the gap. This CDR3 has 13 amino acids. The CDR3 spells CATGELAGETQYF. CDR3 in DNA: TGTGCCACCGGCGAGCTAGCAGGCGAGACCCAGTACTTC.

The chain employs TRBV18 and TRBJ2-7; D possibly corresponds to TRBD1 (5 bases). The CDR3 totals 13 residues. Per the germline V gene, CDR1 is KGHSH and CDR2 is LQKENI. The V end was cut by 3 bases, the J end by 2 bases, with 8 bases between. The CDR3 here is CASSPQGTYEQYF. DNA of the CDR3: TGTGCCAGCTCACCGCAGGGAACCTACGAGCAGTACTTC. The entire variable domain, with the rest obtained from reference TRBV18 and TRBJ2-7, is as follows: NAGVMQNPRHLVRRRGQEARLRCSPMKGHSHVYWYRQLPEEGLKFMVYLQKENIIDESGMPKERFSAEFPKEGPSILRIQQVVRGDSAAYFCASSPQGTYEQYFGPGTRLTVT.

J is TRBJ1-6 and V is TRBV6-5; 7 bases are shared with TRBD1. CDR3 length: 15 residues. Germline CDR1 is MNHEY and CDR2 is SVGAGI. J gave up 9 bases and V 0 bases, and 5 bases lay outside the gene matches. The CDR3 is CASSYSRQGGSPLHF. In DNA form, the CDR3 reads TGTGCCAGCAGTTACTCAAGACAGGGAGGTTCACCCCTCCACTTT.

The rearrangement links TRBV28 to TRBJ2-4; TRBD2 is a possible D gene (6 bases). V was pared by 3 bases and J by 0 bases, with 15 bases between. Germline V gene lookup returns CDR1 MDHEN and CDR2 SYDVKM. This CDR3 has 17 amino acids. CDR3: CASSFWGESIAKNIQYF. Here the CDR3 DNA reads TGTGCCAGCAGTTTTTGGGGGGAGTCTATAGCCAAAAACATTCAGTACTTC.

The V and J genes are TRBV5-1 and TRBJ1-2; a possible D gene is TRBD1 (5 bases). The CDR3 extends over 14 amino acids. Trimming took 1 base from V and 7 from J, leaving 14 bases between them. Germline-derived CDR1 and CDR2 are SGHRS and YFSETQ. CDR3 in DNA: TGCGCCAGCAGCTTGAACCTCGGGACGGGTGGCTACACCTTC. Protein sequence: CASSLNLGTGGYTF.

CDR3 in amino acids: CASLGGRSDTQYF. CDR3 nucleotide sequence: TGTGCCAGCCTAGGGGGCAGGTCAGATACGCAGTATTTT. V usage is TRBV2 and J usage is TRBJ2-3; TRBD1 aligns across 7 bases. CDR1 and CDR2 (germline): SNHLY, FYNNEI. CDR3 length equals 13 residues. Trimming took 8 bases from V and 4 from J; bases not matched to a gene: 6.

The chain uses TRBV30 and TRBJ1-1; D unclear. The CDR3 covers 15 residues. Germline assignment: CDR1 GTSNPN and CDR2 SVGIG (reference sequence). The ends were cut back, 0 bases at V and 1 base at J, with 12 bases in the middle. In DNA, the CDR3 is TGTGCCTGGAGTGTTGGGAGTGGCGGGAACACTGAAGCTTTCTTT. The encoded protein is CAWSVGSGGNTEAFF.

This chain connects TRBV7-8 to TRBJ1-4, with TRBD1 as a possible D gene (5 bases). The CDR3 has 16 amino acids. The V gene's germline CDR1 is SGHVS and CDR2 FQNEAQ. Trimming stripped 5 bases from V and 5 bases from J, with 18 bases between. CDR3 DNA: TGTGCCAGCAGCCCCAATACCGGGACGGGAAATGAAAAACTGTTTTTT. It translates to CASSPNTGTGNEKLFF.

This clone has only a few counts. The V and J genes are TRBV4-3 and TRBJ2-2, with no clear D. The CDR3 has 16 residues. Germline CDR1 reads LGHNA; CDR2 reads YSLEER. The V end was cut by 0 bases, the J end by 6 bases, with 14 bases between. CDR3 sequence (DNA): TGCGCCAGCAGCCAAGATTGGGCGAGTAGGGCCGGGGAGCTGTTTTTT. Its protein is CASSQDWASRAGELFF.

In this sample, this clone turned up a few times. The rearrangement uses TRBV20-1 and TRBJ1-1; D is unresolved. Trimming removed 0 bases from V and 5 bases from J, with 4 bases in between. CDR3 length: 11 residues. Per the germline V gene, CDR1 is DFQATT and CDR2 is SNEGSKA (reference sequence). The CDR3 spells CSARDYTEAFF. The CDR3 DNA is TGCAGTGCTAGAGATTATACTGAAGCTTTCTTT.

The chain combines TRBV25-1 with TRBJ2-3, with TRBD1 matching over 8 bases. The J segment lost 1 base and the V segment lost 3 bases, leaving 3 bases of the junction unmatched. The CDR3 runs 15 residues. The V gene's germline CDR1 is MGHDK and CDR2 SYGVNS. DNA for the CDR3: TGTGCCAGCAGTGAGGGGACAGGTCGCACAGATACGCAGTATTTT. Translated, it gives CASSEGTGRTDTQYF.

This clone was recorded a few times. This chain uses TRBV18 with TRBJ2-7, with D perhaps TRBD2 (5 bases). Germline V gene lookup returns CDR1 KGHSH and CDR2 LQKENI. V was pared by 2 bases and J by 5 bases, with 10 bases between. The CDR3 runs to 13 residues. CDR3 nucleotide sequence: TGTGCCAGCTCACCAAGAGGGTTCCACGAGCAGTACTTC. Translated: CASSPRGFHEQYF.

Concerning this clone itself: One junction end disagrees with the germline gene, perhaps due to a read error. CDR3 region: CASEGGPTNTQYF. CDR3 in DNA: TGTGCCAGCGAGGGCGGACCCACAAATACGCAGTATTTT. The gene calls are TRBV5-6 and TRBJ2-3; D possibly corresponds to TRBD2 (5 bases). The CDR3 loop spans 13 amino acids. Germline V gene lookup returns CDR1 SGHDT and CDR2 YYEEEE.

This clone was recorded once. The chain links TRBV6-1 to TRBJ2-7; perhaps TRBD1 as D (6 bases). Germline V gene data show CDR1 as MNHNS and CDR2 as SASEGT. CDR3 length: 14 residues. Deletions cut 1 base from V and 6 bases from J, with 13 bases between. CDR3 sequence (DNA): TGTGCCAGCAGTGAAGTGGCAGGGGTCGTCGAGCAGTACTTC. Its translation: CASSEVAGVVEQYF.

This chain joins TRBV7-3 and TRBJ2-3, with 8 nucleotides matching TRBD2. V lost 5 bases to trimming and J lost 0 bases; unmatched junction nucleotides: 22. Germline V gene lookup returns CDR1 SGHTA and CDR2 FQGTGA. CDR3 length equals 21 residues. CDR3: CASSLLPSVPGGASSTDTQYF. For the CDR3, the DNA is TGTGCCAGCAGCCTATTACCCTCCGTCCCCGGGGGGGCCTCGAGCACAGATACGCAGTATTTT.

V and J are TRBV29-1 and TRBJ2-2; D remains ambiguous. The CDR3 runs 13 residues. Trimming left V 2 bases short and J 2 bases short, with 6 bases between. CDR1 SQVTM and CDR2 ANQGSEA come from the germline V gene. The CDR3 spells CSVEKGNTGELFF. The CDR3 DNA reads TGCAGCGTTGAAAAAGGAAACACCGGGGAGCTGTTTTTT.

This chain uses TRBV30 with TRBJ1-1; D unresolved. The CDR3 has 12 residues. Trimming shortened V by 1 base and J by 1 base, and 4 bases separated the two germline ends. Germline V gene data show CDR1 as GTSNPN and CDR2 as SVGIG (reference sequence). The CDR3 sequence is CAWSEGNTEAFF. The CDR3, as DNA: TGTGCCTGGAGTGAAGGGAACACTGAAGCTTTCTTT.